This T cell receptor beta chain was retrieved from a study of CD8+ T cells in alopecia areata. Between the trimmed V and J ends, which lost 4 bases and 0 bases, there was a span of 7 bases. This CDR3 is built from 13 residues. Looked up from germline, CDR1 is SGHNT and CDR2 is YYREEE (reference sequence). Notes on this clone: Its antigen is currently unknown.

Broader study findings: Researchers report lesional scalp, most notably alopecia totalis/universalis, outstripped normal scalp in clonality. Sharing of TCRs across patients appeared less clear than in mice, possibly for HLA-related reasons.

For about 5 patients taking part in the biomarker study, CD4+ cells were further sorted into CD25+CD127- cells. PBMCs, the starting material, were the source of sorted CD4+ and CD8+ T cells. cDNA reverse transcribed from extracted RNA served as the sequencing template. Assay used: immunoSEQ multiplex PCR; TCRdb lists only in-frame clones, some missing. Seen here are about 13,000 clones, 50% to 60% observed once, and the top ten hold 3% to 4.5%. This chain joins TRBV5-4 and TRBJ2-5; D assignment may be TRBD1 or TRBD2 (5 bases each). The sample taken for sequencing was CD4+ Tregs sorted from blood. This receptor was taken from a human donor with alopecia areata. The CDR3 region is CASSVGHQETQYF. CDR3 nucleotides: TGTGCCAGCAGCGTGGGACACCAAGAGACCCAGTACTTC.